This TCR beta chain was found in a study of T cells in Graves' hyperthyroidism and ophthalmopathy. Authors of the study amplified TCR beta CDR3 regions from RNA transcripts. HTBI primers were used for first-round RT-PCR of the TCR CDR3. In TCRdb, the multiplex PCR reads were re-called with MiXCR into one record per CDR3 protein. Among fewer than 700,000 distinct CDR3 sequences listed, roughly 15% were seen once. This clonotype appeared many times. This receptor was identified in a young woman with Graves' ophthalmopathy. The material sequenced was blood.

CDR3 nucleotide sequence: TGTGCCATCAGTGGAGTAGCGGGAGTGGCAGATACGCAGTATTTT. This gives the protein CAISGVAGVADTQYF. The chain joins TRBV10-3 to TRBJ2-3; 9 bases agree with TRBD2. Germline lookup yields CDR1 ENHRY and CDR2 SYGVKD. The CDR3 has 15 residues. V shed 4 bases and J 4 bases; nucleotides not matched to a gene: 6.